The sequence of this TCR beta chain was determined in a study of blood T cell repertoires in COVID-19. Study-wide background: Samples of COVID-19 (acute and convalescent) were obtained from the United States, Italy and Spain.

The repertoire was sequenced with immunoSEQ multiplex PCR; TCRdb's copy has only in-frame clones and lacks some. The sample yields around 260,000 clones, around 88% seen once. The clonotype originates from a man aged 25 to 40 with acute or convalescent COVID-19. Sequences were obtained from peripheral blood.

Here the CDR3 DNA reads TGTGCCAGCAGTTACGTAACAGGGGGCTGGGGCACTGAAGCTTTCTTT. It is translated as CASSYVTGGWGTEAFF. The chain joins TRBV6-5 to TRBJ1-1, with 9 bases that match TRBD1. After removal of 2 bases from V and 4 bases from J, the junction contained 8 bases not matched to a gene. Germline loops: CDR1 MNHEY, CDR2 SVGAGI. This CDR3 has 16 residues.